This T cell receptor (beta chain) was documented in a study of post-analysis software for immune sequencing data. Study-wide results and limits: Elevated frequency relative to controls characterized roughly five TRBV segments in patients, TRBV5-6, TRBV5-1 and TRBV20-1 among them.

CDR1 is MNHEY, CDR2 SVGAGI, per germline. There are 14 residues in the CDR3. The ends were cut back, 4 bases at V and 4 bases at J, with 11 bases in the middle. About this clonotype: Its antigen is not identified.

Each TCR beta cDNA library carried unique molecular identifiers. MiXCR, applied by TCRdb to the PCR reads, yields one record per CDR3 protein. There are 600,000 to 700,000 distinct CDR3 sequences in the sample; approximately 60% occur only once, and 11% lies in the top ten. This clonotype was sampled from a girl aged 2 to 9 with multiple sclerosis. The sample taken for sequencing was blood. The V and J genes are TRBV6-5 and TRBJ2-1; D gene uncertain. The CDR3 spells CASSSLGPYNEQFF. The CDR3 DNA sequence: TGTGCCAGCAGTTCCCTCGGTCCATACAATGAGCAGTTCTTC.